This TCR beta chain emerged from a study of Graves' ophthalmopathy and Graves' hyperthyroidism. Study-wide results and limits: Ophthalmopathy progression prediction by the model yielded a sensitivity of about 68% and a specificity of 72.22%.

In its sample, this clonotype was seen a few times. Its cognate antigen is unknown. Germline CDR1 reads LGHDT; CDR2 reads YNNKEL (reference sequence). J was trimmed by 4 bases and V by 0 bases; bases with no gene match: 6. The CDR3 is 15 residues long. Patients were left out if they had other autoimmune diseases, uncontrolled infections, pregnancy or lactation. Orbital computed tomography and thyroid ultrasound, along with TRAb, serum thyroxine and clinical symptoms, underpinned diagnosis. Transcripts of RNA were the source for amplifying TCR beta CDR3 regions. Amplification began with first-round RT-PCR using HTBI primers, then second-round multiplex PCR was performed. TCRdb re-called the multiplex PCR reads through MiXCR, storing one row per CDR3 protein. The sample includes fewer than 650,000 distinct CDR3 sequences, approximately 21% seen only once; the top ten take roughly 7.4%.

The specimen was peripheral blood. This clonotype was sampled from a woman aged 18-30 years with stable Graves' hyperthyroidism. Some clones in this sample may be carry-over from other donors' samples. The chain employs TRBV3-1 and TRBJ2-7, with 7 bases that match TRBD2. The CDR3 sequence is CASSQEGAGFYEQYF. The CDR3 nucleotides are TGTGCCAGCAGCCAAGAGGGAGCGGGATTTTACGAGCAGTACTTC.